This TCR beta chain appears in the sequencing data of a study of shared clonotypes between healthy human individuals. Study context: Each donor's CD8 memory used one plate, CD8 naive two, each CD4 subset three. Broader study findings: For sorted subsets, rarefaction showed incomplete sequencing despite large depth. A handful of donors had around 5% of their naive CD4 clonotypes in common.

This clone was seen more than once but under ten times. Its antigen is as yet unknown. Investigators spread the genomic DNA of each subset evenly over several immunoSEQ plates. Libraries were prepared by immunoSEQ multiplex PCR; TCRdb keeps only in-frame clonotypes and omits some of them. The data show 95,000 to 120,000 clones, with 55% to 70% seen just once and roughly 22% held by the top ten. The CDR3 contains 15 residues. J lost 3 bases, V lost 0 bases, and 2 bases had no gene match. CDR1 is SGDLS, CDR2 YYNGEE, per germline. V usage is TRBV9 and J usage is TRBJ2-1; 8 bases are a match to TRBD2. The receptor was derived from a woman aged 25 to 45 in good health. Source material: memory CD8+ T cells sorted from blood. Subset here: CD45RO+ cells pooled with CCR7-negative TemRA cells. CDR3 bases: TGTGCCAGCAGCGTAGGGCTAGCGGGCTACAATGAGCAGTTCTTC. This gives the protein CASSVGLAGYNEQFF.